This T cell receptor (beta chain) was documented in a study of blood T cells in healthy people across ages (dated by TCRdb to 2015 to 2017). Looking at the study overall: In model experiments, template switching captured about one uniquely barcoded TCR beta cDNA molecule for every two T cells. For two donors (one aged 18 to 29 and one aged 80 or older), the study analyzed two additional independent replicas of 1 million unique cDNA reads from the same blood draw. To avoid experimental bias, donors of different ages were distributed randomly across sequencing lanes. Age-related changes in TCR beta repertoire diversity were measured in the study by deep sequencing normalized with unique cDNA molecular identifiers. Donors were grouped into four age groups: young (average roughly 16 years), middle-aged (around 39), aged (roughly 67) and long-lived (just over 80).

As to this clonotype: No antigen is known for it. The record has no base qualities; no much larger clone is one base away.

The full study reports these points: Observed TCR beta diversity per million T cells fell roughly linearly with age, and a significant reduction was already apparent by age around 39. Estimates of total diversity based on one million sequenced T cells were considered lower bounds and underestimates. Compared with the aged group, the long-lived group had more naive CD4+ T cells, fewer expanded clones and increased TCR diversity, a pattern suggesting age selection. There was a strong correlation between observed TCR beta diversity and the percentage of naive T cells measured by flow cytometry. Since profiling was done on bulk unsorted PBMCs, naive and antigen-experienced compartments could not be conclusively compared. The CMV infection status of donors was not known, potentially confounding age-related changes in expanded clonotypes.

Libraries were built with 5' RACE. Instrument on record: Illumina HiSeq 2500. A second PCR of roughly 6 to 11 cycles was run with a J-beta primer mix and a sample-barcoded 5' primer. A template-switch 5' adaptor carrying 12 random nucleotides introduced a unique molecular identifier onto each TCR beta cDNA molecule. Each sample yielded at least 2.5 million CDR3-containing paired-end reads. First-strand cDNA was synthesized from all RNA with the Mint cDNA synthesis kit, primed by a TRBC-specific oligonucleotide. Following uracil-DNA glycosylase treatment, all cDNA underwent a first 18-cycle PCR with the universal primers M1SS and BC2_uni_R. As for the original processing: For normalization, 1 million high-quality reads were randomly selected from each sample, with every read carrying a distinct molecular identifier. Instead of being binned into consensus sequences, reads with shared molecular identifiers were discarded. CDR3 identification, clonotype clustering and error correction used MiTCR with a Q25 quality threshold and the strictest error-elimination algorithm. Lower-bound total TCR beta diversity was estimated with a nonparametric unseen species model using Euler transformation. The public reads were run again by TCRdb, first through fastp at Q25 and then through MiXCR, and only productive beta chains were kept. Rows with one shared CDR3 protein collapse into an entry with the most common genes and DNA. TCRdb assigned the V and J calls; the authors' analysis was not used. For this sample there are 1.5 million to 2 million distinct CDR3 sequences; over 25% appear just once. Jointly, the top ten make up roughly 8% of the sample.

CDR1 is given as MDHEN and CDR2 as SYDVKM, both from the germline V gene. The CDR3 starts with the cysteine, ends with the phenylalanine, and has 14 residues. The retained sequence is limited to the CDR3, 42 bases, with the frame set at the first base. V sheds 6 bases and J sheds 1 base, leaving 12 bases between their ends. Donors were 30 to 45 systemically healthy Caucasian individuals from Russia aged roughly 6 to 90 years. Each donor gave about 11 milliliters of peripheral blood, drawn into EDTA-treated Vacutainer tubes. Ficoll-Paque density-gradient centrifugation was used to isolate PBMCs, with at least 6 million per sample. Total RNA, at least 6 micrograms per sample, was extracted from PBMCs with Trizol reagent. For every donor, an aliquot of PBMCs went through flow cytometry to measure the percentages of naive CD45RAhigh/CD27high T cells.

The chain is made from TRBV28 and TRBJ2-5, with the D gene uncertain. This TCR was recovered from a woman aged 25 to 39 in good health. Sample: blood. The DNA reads TGTGCCAGCAGACAGAAGCGTGGCCAAGAGACCCAGTACTTC. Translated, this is CASRQKRGQETQYF.